The clone carrying this TCR beta chain was seen once. Its antigen is unknown. This sample was included in a study of T cell responses to AZD1222 COVID-19 vaccine. Looking at the study overall: Pooling covered second doses at about 4 or about 12 weeks. Study results and limitations: In all cases, repertoires were sampled only after the peak T cell response. Nearly half of unique spike-specific TCRs reportedly avoided B.1.351 and B.1.1.7 mutated regions. Spike-specific TCR repertoires showed rising breadth and depth after two AZD1222 doses.

Only in-frame clones appear in the TCRdb table, and some are missing; sequencing was by immunoSEQ multiplex PCR. The profile covers roughly 100,000 clones, with 91% appearing a single time and 45% taken by the ten largest. Germline assignment: CDR1 SNHLY and CDR2 FYNNEI. V trimming: 6 bases; J trimming: 8 bases; junction bases outside the gene matches: 9. The CDR3 is made up of 14 amino acids. The source of this sequence is an adult in good health. Specimen: peripheral blood, collected on day 0 of AZD1222 vaccination. The chain links TRBV2 to TRBJ2-1; the match to TRBD1 covers 8 bases. This CDR3 reads CASSPTGGWDEQFF. The DNA of the CDR3 is TGTGCCAGCAGCCCCACAGGGGGTTGGGATGAGCAGTTCTTC.